Listed below are T cell receptor beta chains from one sample, sequenced in a study of OX40 agonist ivuxolimab in advanced cancers. TCRdb keeps only in-frame clones here, not all; method: immunoSEQ multiplex PCR. Found here are tens of thousands of clones, 92% of them singletons; the top ten hold approximately 8.6%. Sequenced material: CD4+ or CD8+ T cells sorted from blood, taken in a trial of the OX40 agonist ivuxolimab. The origin of the receptors is an adult with an advanced solid tumor such as melanoma, head and neck, liver or kidney cancer. The conserved cysteine and the conserved F or W are not part of the CDR3 here. D genes are given only for firm matches.

CDR3aa: ASSPETVLGTDTQY
v_gene: TRBV7-9
d_gene: -
j_gene: TRBJ2-3

CDR3aa: ASSWSRGQETQY
v_gene: TRBV27
d_gene: -
j_gene: TRBJ2-5

CDR3aa: ASSQVSTGGTGELF
v_gene: TRBV4-1
d_gene: TRBD1
j_gene: TRBJ2-2

CDR3aa: ASSFSASGIEAF
v_gene: TRBV11-1
d_gene: -
j_gene: TRBJ1-1

CDR3aa: ASSYSVWYGYT
v_gene: TRBV27
d_gene: -
j_gene: TRBJ1-2

CDR3aa: ASSPQGGPAYEQY
v_gene: TRBV4-1
d_gene: -
j_gene: TRBJ2-7

CDR3aa: ASSPSDSLSYEQY
v_gene: TRBV27
d_gene: -
j_gene: -

CDR3aa: ASSWRSNYGYT
v_gene: TRBV5-5
d_gene: -
j_gene: TRBJ1-2

CDR3aa: ASSLVGLGNTEAF
v_gene: TRBV7-9
d_gene: -
j_gene: TRBJ1-1

CDR3aa: AWSEGRGETQY
v_gene: TRBV30
d_gene: -
j_gene: TRBJ2-5

CDR3aa: ASRDDAGVGNQPQH
v_gene: TRBV2
d_gene: -
j_gene: TRBJ1-5

CDR3aa: ASTEREGSNQPQH
v_gene: TRBV2
d_gene: -
j_gene: TRBJ1-5

CDR3aa: ATKPGQGNEQY
v_gene: TRBV15
d_gene: TRBD1
j_gene: TRBJ2-7

CDR3aa: ASSGLAGAGTLAKNIQY
v_gene: TRBV10-2
d_gene: TRBD2
j_gene: TRBJ2-4

CDR3aa: ASSDGPNSGANVLT
v_gene: TRBV4-3
d_gene: -
j_gene: TRBJ2-6

CDR3aa: ASSRTGSYEQY
v_gene: TRBV5-1
d_gene: TRBD1
j_gene: TRBJ2-7

CDR3aa: ASSSPRAGGQPDTQY
v_gene: TRBV11-2
d_gene: TRBD2
j_gene: TRBJ2-3

CDR3aa: ASSSFYNEQF
v_gene: TRBV7-9
d_gene: -
j_gene: TRBJ2-1

CDR3aa: AIRPISGGAGDTQY
v_gene: TRBV10-3
d_gene: TRBD2
j_gene: TRBJ2-3

CDR3aa: ASSLAGGGHVNTIY
v_gene: TRBV7-9
d_gene: -
j_gene: TRBJ1-3

CDR3aa: ASSEGGWDTQY
v_gene: TRBV9
d_gene: TRBD1
j_gene: TRBJ2-3

CDR3aa: ASSLMLAGDSYEQY
v_gene: TRBV7-2
d_gene: TRBD2
j_gene: TRBJ2-7

CDR3aa: ASAIGGSYEQY
v_gene: TRBV7-2
d_gene: -
j_gene: TRBJ2-7

CDR3aa: ASSPGDFSSTDTQY
v_gene: TRBV5-4
d_gene: -
j_gene: TRBJ2-3

CDR3aa: ASKGVGINGSPLH
v_gene: TRBV7-9
d_gene: -
j_gene: TRBJ1-6

CDR3aa: ASSQDRGLALSYEQY
v_gene: TRBV14
d_gene: -
j_gene: TRBJ2-7

CDR3aa: ATSTTGGAGDGYT
v_gene: TRBV15
d_gene: TRBD1
j_gene: TRBJ1-2

CDR3aa: ASSSDAGQGFGELF
v_gene: TRBV9
d_gene: TRBD1
j_gene: TRBJ2-2

CDR3aa: ASSPRGTGSEQF
v_gene: TRBV6-5
d_gene: TRBD1
j_gene: TRBJ2-1

CDR3aa: ASSSTSAVIDTQY
v_gene: TRBV7-9
d_gene: TRBD2
j_gene: TRBJ2-3

CDR3aa: ASSFGGNQPQH
v_gene: TRBV27
d_gene: -
j_gene: TRBJ1-5

CDR3aa: SVSGLAGNYEQY
v_gene: TRBV29-1
d_gene: TRBD2
j_gene: TRBJ2-7

CDR3aa: ASSLAGTGAYEQY
v_gene: TRBV5-6
d_gene: TRBD1
j_gene: TRBJ2-7

CDR3aa: ASSLTDNYGYT
v_gene: TRBV5-1
d_gene: -
j_gene: TRBJ1-2

CDR3aa: VSHLYNEQF
v_gene: TRBV6-1
d_gene: -
j_gene: TRBJ2-1

CDR3aa: ATNQGNEQF
v_gene: TRBV5-6
d_gene: -
j_gene: TRBJ2-1

CDR3aa: ASSLVGGGGARETQY
v_gene: TRBV7-8
d_gene: TRBD2
j_gene: TRBJ2-5

CDR3aa: ASSQDPSPTEQF
v_gene: TRBV4-1
d_gene: -
j_gene: TRBJ2-1

CDR3aa: ASSLRSNQPQH
v_gene: TRBV11-2
d_gene: -
j_gene: TRBJ1-5

CDR3aa: ASSLTSGGEYEQY
v_gene: TRBV9
d_gene: TRBD2
j_gene: TRBJ2-7

CDR3aa: ASSYSPGGNTEAF
v_gene: TRBV6-6
d_gene: TRBD1
j_gene: TRBJ1-1

CDR3aa: AISESHILTSGKEAQY
v_gene: TRBV10-3
d_gene: TRBD2
j_gene: TRBJ2-7